The present T cell receptor beta chain was sequenced within a study of shared clonotypes between healthy human individuals. Only in-frame clones appear in the TCRdb table, and some are missing; sequencing was by immunoSEQ multiplex PCR. The sample yields a few million clones, approximately 95% seen once. Findings and limits, study-wide: Shared clonotypes: roughly 4.5% naive CD4, around 3.4% naive CD8, 2% to 2.5% memory CD4, 0.4% to 0.45% memory CD8.

CDR1 is SQVTM, CDR2 ANQGSEA, per germline. The V gene lost 4 bases and the J gene lost 0 bases, with 15 bases spanning the gap. The CDR3 is 15 amino acids. As to this clone: The antigen is undetermined. The same CDR3 is also encoded by other DNA sequences in this sample.

The sequence was collected from a man aged 18 to 29 in good health. Some clones in this sample may be carry-over from other donors' samples. The rearrangement joins TRBV29-1 to TRBJ1-1; a possible D gene is TRBD1 (5 bases). Sequencing input: naive CD4+ T cells from PBMCs. Subset described: CD45RA+ positively selected. The CDR3 reads CSVAPGWGMNTEAFF. Written as DNA, the CDR3 is TGCAGCGTTGCCCCCGGGTGGGGGATGAACACTGAAGCTTTCTTT. Full variable domain (remainder filled in from reference TRBV29-1 and TRBJ1-1): SAVISQKPSRDICQRGTSLTIQCQVDSQVTMMFWYRQQPGQSLTLIATANQGSEATYESGFVIDKFPISRPNLTFSTLTVSNMSPEDSSIYLCSVAPGWGMNTEAFFGQGTRLTVV.